This T cell receptor (beta chain) was retrieved from a study of STAT5B mutations in CD4+ large granular lymphocyte leukemia. Study outcomes and limitations: Patient CD4-sorted repertoires looked more clonal than healthy CD4+ repertoires, even without putative leukemic clones. Higher CD4+ than CD8+ T-LGLL clonality might reflect small sample size. Top patient clones used TRBV06 genes more often: 8/27 versus 2/35 in controls.

In the study's own analysis: Productive clonotypes were detectable down to 2.59 x 10-5 frequency. The assay was immunoSEQ multiplex PCR, and TCRdb's table has in-frame clones only and misses some. V, J and clone size are taken as reported in that table, and D and trimming were inferred from the DNA itself. The sample holds roughly 32,000 clones, 85% to 90% seen once. V gave up 5 bases and J gave up 2 bases, with 15 bases separating them. CDR3 length: 15 amino acids. Per the germline V gene, CDR1 is SGHTA and CDR2 is FQGNSA. Worth noting for this clone: What it recognizes is unknown.

The chain is built from TRBV7-2 and TRBJ1-1, with D perhaps TRBD1 (6 bases). The sequenced material came from CD4+ T cells from blood buffy coats. This sequence originates from a human donor in good health. Here the CDR3 reads CASSNYQGTNTEAFF. CDR3 coding DNA: TGTGCCAGCAGCAACTACCAGGGGACCAACACTGAAGCTTTCTTT.